The 16 T cell receptor beta chains below all came from one sample that was sequenced in a study of Graves' ophthalmopathy and Graves' hyperthyroidism (dated by TCRdb to between 2017 and 2018). Sequenced on an Illumina HiSeq 2000. For repertoire sequencing, TCR beta CDR3 regions were amplified from RNA transcripts. A first-round RT-PCR used HTBI primers with the Qiagen OneStep RT-PCR kit, followed by a second-round multiplex PCR, size selection and purification. TCRdb reworked the public reads: Q25 trimming with fastp, MiXCR clone assembly, productive beta chains retained. When rows share a CDR3 protein, they turn into one entry using the most common DNA and genes. The sample table records hundreds of thousands of distinct CDR3 sequences; about 24% of these occur just once. The ten largest clones take up around 6.9% of the sample. The sequencing input was peripheral blood. These receptors were obtained from a woman aged 18-30 years with stable Graves' hyperthyroidism. Some clones in this sample may be carry-over from other donors' samples. Donor details come from another sample of the same person, matched by shared clones.

This clonotype has a count of ten or more. The V gene is TRBV12-3 or TRBV12-4, the J gene TRBJ1-1, with D tentatively TRBD1 (5 bases). With 6 bases removed from V and 6 bases from J, the gap between germline ends came to 17 bases. The CDR3 spans 14 residues. The CDR3: CASSPYPGWAEAFF. As DNA, the CDR3 is TGTGCCAGCAGCCCCTACCCAGGGTGGGCTGAAGCTTTCTTT.

There are many counts of this clonotype. V and J are TRBV24-1 and TRBJ2-6; D is undetermined. The germline CDR1 and CDR2 sequences are KGHDR and SFDVKD. This CDR3 has 16 residues. Trimming cost V 4 bases and J 0 bases, with 9 bases left between them. The CDR3 DNA sequence: TGTGCCACCAGTGAACCGGACGTCTCTGGGGCCAACGTCCTGACTTTC. Translating it yields CATSEPDVSGANVLTF.

This clonotype turned up a few times. The V call is TRBV6-2 or TRBV6-3, the J call TRBJ2-3; TRBD2 is a possible D gene (6 bases). Germline CDR1 MNHEY, CDR2 SVGEGT. This CDR3 is 13 amino acids long. With 10 bases removed from V and 0 bases from J, the gap between germline ends came to 11 bases. The chain's CDR3 is CATAGMSTDTQYF. DNA for the CDR3: TGTGCCACCGCGGGGATGAGCACAGATACGCAGTATTTT.

This clonotype was recorded at least ten times. The chain couples TRBV12-3 or TRBV12-4 to TRBJ1-1, with 10 bases that match TRBD1. The CDR3 is 15 residues long. V shed 4 bases, J shed 6 bases, and the junction held 8 bases outside the gene matches. The CDR3 protein is CASSSLRTGGSEAFF. CDR3 bases: TGTGCCAGCAGTTCTCTACGGACAGGGGGGTCTGAAGCTTTCTTT.

This clonotype was counted many times. This chain uses TRBV7-2 with TRBJ2-7; TRBD2 agrees at 11 bases. V was clipped by 3 bases and J by 4 bases; unmatched bases: 8. Germline loops: CDR1 SGHTA, CDR2 FQGNSA. CDR3 size: 16 residues. CDR3 in amino acids: CASSLATSGVGYEQYF. CDR3 sequence (DNA): TGTGCCAGCAGCTTGGCGACTAGCGGGGTAGGTTACGAGCAGTACTTC.

The rearrangement links TRBV3-1 to TRBJ1-6, with D possibly being TRBD1 (6 bases). The CDR3 consists of 13 residues. Per the germline V gene, CDR1 is LGHDT and CDR2 is YNNKEL (reference sequence). V shed 4 bases and J shed 8 bases, with 9 bases lying between them. CDR3 region: CASSLRTDSPLHF. Written as DNA, the CDR3 is TGTGCCAGCAGCCTACGGACAGATTCACCCCTCCACTTT. Based on the CDR3 plus reference TRBV3-1 and TRBJ1-6, the full variable domain is DTAVSQTPKYLVTQMGNDKSIKCEQNLGHDTMYWYKQDSKKFLKIMFSYNNKELIINETVPNRFSPKSPDKAHLNLHINSLELGDSAVYFCASSLRTDSPLHFGNGTRLTVT.

This clonotype showed up many times. This chain connects TRBV28 to TRBJ1-2, with D possibly TRBD1 on 5 matching bases. Trimming took 5 bases from V and 4 from J, leaving 17 bases between them. The CDR3 totals 15 residues. Germline V CDR1 and CDR2: MDHEN, SYDVKM. This CDR3 reads CASSTPGLPGYGYTF. In DNA, the CDR3 is TGTGCCAGCAGTACCCCAGGGCTCCCAGGCTATGGCTACACCTTC.

The J gene is TRBJ2-7, the V gene TRBV6-1, with a tentative D call TRBD2 (6 bases). The CDR3 contains 14 residues. V was cut by 7 bases and J by 4 bases, with 17 bases left in between. The germline gives CDR1 MNHNS, CDR2 SASEGT. The DNA of the CDR3 is TGTGCCAGCAACACAGAACTAGCCAGATACGAGCAGTACTTC. This sequence encodes CASNTELARYEQYF.

This rearrangement joins TRBV24-1 to TRBJ2-7; tentative D call: TRBD2 (5 bases). The germline CDR1 and CDR2 sequences are KGHDR and SFDVKD. With 5 bases removed from V and 1 base from J, the gap between germline ends came to 11 bases. The CDR3 consists of 14 residues. This CDR3 reads CATSGGPGSYEQYF. The CDR3 DNA follows: TGTGCCACCAGTGGCGGACCGGGGTCCTACGAGCAGTACTTC.

The V and J genes are TRBV6-5 and TRBJ2-7, with 11 bases fitting TRBD2. The CDR3 has 14 residues. V shed 4 bases and J 9 bases; nucleotides not matched to a gene: 8. Germline V CDR1 and CDR2: MNHEY, SVGAGI. CDR3 nucleotides: TGTGCCAGCAGTTTATATGGTAGCGGGAGGGGGCAGTACTTC. This encodes CASSLYGSGRGQYF.

The rearrangement uses TRBV29-1 and TRBJ2-5; a possible D gene is TRBD1 (7 bases). Per germline, CDR1 SQVTM and CDR2 ANQGSEA. Deletions cut 0 bases from V and 3 bases from J, with 17 bases between. The CDR3 runs 16 residues. CDR3 protein: CSVEDQLGRGEETQYF. The CDR3 DNA sequence: TGCAGCGTTGAAGATCAGCTCGGCAGGGGGGAAGAGACCCAGTACTTC.

In this sample, this clonotype turned up many times. The chain couples TRBV2 to TRBJ1-5, with D hard to call. Trimming left V 7 bases short and J 6 bases short, with 10 bases between. The CDR3 has 12 amino acids. Germline CDR1 SNHLY, CDR2 FYNNEI. The CDR3 is CASKDGPQPQHF. The CDR3 DNA sequence: TGTGCCAGCAAGGACGGTCCTCAGCCCCAGCATTTT.

This clonotype has ten or more counts. The chain links TRBV20-1 to TRBJ2-2; D possibly corresponds to TRBD1 (6 bases). The V and J ends lost 3 bases and 0 bases respectively, with 11 bases between them. Germline values: CDR1 DFQATT, CDR2 SNEGSKA (reference sequence). CDR3 length: 15 amino acids. In DNA, the CDR3 is TGCAGTGCTAGGGCCGGGACAACGAACACCGGGGAGCTGTTTTTT. Its protein is CSARAGTTNTGELFF.

On this clonotype itself: Mismatch with germline at one junction end may stem from a read error. The rearrangement links TRBV4-1 to TRBJ2-5; TRBD1 or TRBD2 may be the D gene (5 bases each). The CDR3 has 14 amino acids. CDR1 MGHRA and CDR2 YSYEKL come from the germline V gene. CDR3 loop: CTSSQDWGLETQYF. CDR3 nucleotide sequence: TGCACCAGCAGCCAAGATTGGGGGTTGGAGACCCAGTACTTC.

The chain is built from TRBV12-3 or TRBV12-4 and TRBJ1-2, with 7 bases that match TRBD1. Trimming took 5 bases from V and 5 from J; bases not matched to a gene: 8. The CDR3 extends over 14 amino acids. The CDR3 is CASSPGQESYGYTF. CDR3 in DNA: TGTGCCAGCAGTCCCGGACAGGAATCATATGGCTACACCTTC.

In this sample, this clonotype turned up many times. The V call is TRBV5-1, the J call TRBJ1-1; maybe TRBD1 (5 bases). CDR1 SGHRS and CDR2 YFSETQ come from the germline V gene. The length of the CDR3 is 15 residues. Trimming left V 0 bases short and J 1 base short, with 10 bases between. The CDR3: CASSLDGGGNTEAFF. The CDR3 nucleotides read TGCGCCAGCAGCTTGGATGGGGGAGGGAACACTGAAGCTTTCTTT.